Below are 14 T cell receptor beta chains sequenced from a single sample in a study of blood T cell repertoires in COVID-19. Sequenced by immunoSEQ multiplex PCR; TCRdb stores in-frame clones only, minus some. The sample carries tens of thousands of clones, around 88% recorded once. Specimen: peripheral blood. The receptor set was obtained from a woman aged 70-85 years with acute or convalescent COVID-19.

V usage is TRBV3-1 (or the pseudogene TRBV3-2) and J usage is TRBJ1-1; 7 bases map to TRBD1. The J segment lost 0 bases and the V segment lost 4 bases, leaving 2 bases of the junction unmatched. This CDR3 has 14 residues. The V gene's germline CDR1 is LGHDT and CDR2 YNNKEL (reference sequence). CDR3 nucleotide sequence: TGTGCCAGCAGCCTGGGACAGATGAACACTGAAGCTTTCTTT. Its translation is CASSLGQMNTEAFF.

This CDR3 is CASTFTGFGQPQHF. CDR3 nucleotides: TGTGCCAGCACTTTCACAGGGTTTGGTCAGCCCCAGCATTTT. The chain is built from TRBV28 and TRBJ1-5; a weak D match, TRBD1 (6 bases). Trimming took off 7 bases at V and 6 bases at J, with 16 bases between the two ends. The germline gives CDR1 MDHEN, CDR2 SYDVKM. The CDR3 contains 14 residues. Full variable domain (rest looked up from reference TRBV28 and TRBJ1-5): DVKVTQSSRYLVKRTGEKVFLECVQDMDHENMFWYRQDPGLGLRLIYFSYDVKMKEKGDIPEGYSVSREKKERFSLILESASTNQTSMYLCASTFTGFGQPQHFGDGTRLSIL.

The chain recombines TRBV29-1 with TRBJ1-2, with unresolved D. The CDR3 has 14 amino acids. Trimming took off 6 bases at V and 1 base at J, with 15 bases between the two ends. Germline CDR1 SQVTM, CDR2 ANQGSEA. The CDR3, as DNA: TGCAGCGTCCTGTTGACCGGAGTTAACTATGGCTACACCTTC. Translation: CSVLLTGVNYGYTF.

The chain joins TRBV5-1 to TRBJ1-2; 7 bases map to TRBD1. The germline V gene encodes CDR1 SGHRS and CDR2 YFSETQ. The CDR3 covers 12 residues. The J segment lost 6 bases and the V segment lost 2 bases, leaving 1 base of the junction unmatched. CDR3 DNA sequence: TGCGCCAGCAGCTTCGACAGGGATGGCTACACCTTC. Encoded protein: CASSFDRDGYTF.

J is TRBJ1-1 and V is TRBV9; TRBD1 matches at 9 bases. V was clipped by 3 bases and J by 4 bases; unmatched bases: 16. CDR1 and CDR2 (germline): SGDLS, YYNGEE. The CDR3 runs to 18 residues. CDR3 region: CASSEWGGTGSPLTEAFF. The CDR3 DNA sequence: TGTGCCAGCAGCGAGTGGGGCGGGACAGGGTCCCCACTCACTGAAGCTTTCTTT.

V is TRBV6-5 and J is TRBJ2-7, with D possibly being TRBD1 (6 bases). CDR1 is MNHEY, CDR2 SVGAGI, per germline. The CDR3 totals 14 residues. With 6 bases removed from V and 3 bases from J, the gap between germline ends came to 15 bases. CDR3: CASSLQGPYYEQYF. For the CDR3, the DNA is TGTGCCAGCAGCCTACAGGGCCCCTACTACGAGCAGTACTTC.

The CDR3 sequence is CASSIGTSVSSYNEQFF. The CDR3 DNA sequence: TGTGCCAGTAGTATCGGGACTAGCGTGAGCTCCTACAATGAGCAGTTCTTC. The V gene is TRBV19, the J gene TRBJ2-1; TRBD2 matches at 10 bases. The CDR3 runs to 17 residues. With 3 bases clipped from V and 0 bases from J, the junction kept 5 bases outside the gene matches. CDR1 and CDR2 (germline): LNHDA, SQIVND (reference sequence). The whole variable domain, remainder taken from reference TRBV19 and TRBJ2-1, is DGGITQSPKYLFRKEGQNVTLSCEQNLNHDAMYWYRQDPGQGLRLIYYSQIVNDFQKGDIAEGYSVSREKKESFPLTVTSAQKNPTAFYLCASSIGTSVSSYNEQFFGPGTRLTVL.

Only a few counts were recorded for this clone. V is TRBV5-1 and J is TRBJ1-4, with D possibly being TRBD1 (5 bases). V was cut by 2 bases and J by 8 bases, with 13 bases left in between. CDR3 size: 14 residues. Germline lookup yields CDR1 SGHRS and CDR2 YFSETQ. The CDR3 loop is CASSFGRESEKLFF. CDR3 sequence (DNA): TGCGCCAGCAGCTTCGGCAGGGAATCAGAAAAACTGTTTTTT.

This chain joins TRBV9 and TRBJ2-2; TRBD2 agrees at 10 bases. Germline V CDR1 and CDR2: SGDLS, YYNGEE. The CDR3 runs to 16 residues. Unmatched junction bases numbered 7, after V lost 4 bases and J lost 4 bases. This CDR3 reads CASSSAGGLPTGELFF. The CDR3 DNA follows: TGTGCCAGCAGCTCAGCGGGGGGGCTCCCCACCGGGGAGCTGTTTTTT.

This rearrangement joins TRBV6-5 to TRBJ1-2; D is possibly TRBD1 (5 bases). The germline V gene encodes CDR1 MNHEY and CDR2 SVGAGI. V was pared by 6 bases and J by 2 bases, with 16 bases between. The CDR3 covers 15 residues. The CDR3 sequence: CASRGWGGANYGYTF. In DNA, the CDR3 is TGTGCCAGCAGGGGATGGGGCGGAGCCAACTATGGCTACACCTTC.

V gene TRBV4-1 combines with J gene TRBJ2-5, with D unclear. The CDR3 is 17 residues long. V was clipped by 1 base and J by 8 bases, with 23 bases between them. The germline V gene has CDR1 MGHRA and CDR2 YSYEKL. The CDR3 sequence: CASSQGLTTSPFTTQYF. The DNA of the CDR3 is TGCGCCAGCAGCCAAGGACTTACGACTTCGCCGTTCACCACCCAGTACTTC.

As for this clone: Other DNA sequences from this sample encode an identical CDR3 as well. This chain joins TRBV11-2 and TRBJ2-2; 8 bases match TRBD2. CDR3 length: 14 amino acids. Germline loops: CDR1 SGHAT, CDR2 FQNNGV. V trimming: 3 bases; J trimming: 5 bases; junction bases outside the gene matches: 2. The CDR3 reads CASSLAGGTGELFF. The CDR3 DNA reads TGTGCCAGCAGCTTGGCGGGGGGAACCGGGGAGCTGTTTTTT.

The chain employs TRBV19 and TRBJ2-5; D might be TRBD2 (5 bases). V was clipped by 5 bases and J by 6 bases, with 13 bases between them. The CDR3 extends over 13 amino acids. Germline CDR1 is LNHDA and CDR2 is SQIVND (reference sequence). CDR3 DNA: TGTGCCAGTAGTCAGCGGTTATTCCAGACCCAGTACTTC. It is translated as CASSQRLFQTQYF.

V and J are TRBV5-1 and TRBJ1-2, with 7 bases lining up with TRBD1. Germline values: CDR1 SGHRS, CDR2 YFSETQ. The V gene end was trimmed by 3 bases and the J gene end by 4 bases; junction bases not matched to a gene: 3. This CDR3 spans 13 amino acids. The CDR3 DNA reads as TGCGCCAGCAGCTCGACAGGGACCTATGGCTACACCTTC. This sequence encodes CASSSTGTYGYTF.